The TCR beta chain described here comes from a study of OX40 agonist ivuxolimab in advanced cancers. Broader study findings: Among the nonresponders, some also had low normalized T-cell clonal expansion. Antigen specificity remained undetermined for the expanded peripheral T cells.

Cycle 7 day 1, cycle 4 day 1, and baseline were the timepoints at which blood was sampled. Measured with immunoSEQ multiplex PCR; TCRdb has only the in-frame clones, and not every one. The table includes 50,000 to 80,000 clones, more than 80% detected once. In regard to this clone: Antigen unknown.

This CDR3 is 16 amino acids long. CDR1 and CDR2 from the germline V gene are SGHRS and YFSETQ. Trimming pared 9 bases from V and 0 bases from J, leaving 16 bases between. This TCR derives from an adult with an advanced solid tumor such as melanoma, head and neck, liver or kidney cancer. This chain joins TRBV5-1 and TRBJ2-6, with D possibly TRBD1 on 5 matching bases. The sample here was CD4+ or CD8+ T cells sorted from blood, taken in a trial of the OX40 agonist ivuxolimab. CDR3 region: CANGAAVYSGANVLTF. Here the CDR3 DNA reads TGCGCCAATGGGGCAGCAGTTTACTCTGGGGCCAACGTCCTGACTTTC.